A selection of T cell receptor beta chains follows, all from one sample in a study of T cell changes during pregnancy in multiple sclerosis. TCRdb's copy holds only in-frame clones and misses some; the assay was immunoSEQ multiplex PCR. The repertoire includes about 92,000 clones, more than 85% of them detected once, and roughly 1.4% sits in the top ten. Sequenced here: peripheral blood, sampled in the first trimester of pregnancy. These receptor sequences come from a female donor with multiple sclerosis, enrolled in a pregnancy study. The CDR3 runs from the conserved cysteine through the conserved F or W. The D gene is left open where the match is weak. The size of a clone is reported for some rows only, either as once, few or many, or as a class for expanded clones.

CASTTGGMKTQYF	TGTGCCAGCACCACAGGGGGCATGAAGACCCAGTACTTC	TRBV2	TRBJ2-5	-	TRBD1
CASSVVDSSASTDTQYF	TGTGCCAGCAGCGTAGTAGACTCCAGCGCCAGCACAGATACGCAGTATTTT	TRBV9	TRBJ2-3	-	-
CASSPRLTNTEAFF	TGTGCCAGCTCACCTCGTCTAACGAACACTGAAGCTTTCTTT	TRBV18	TRBJ1-1	-	-
CASSVGQGVGYGYTF	TGTGCCAGCAGCGTAGGGCAGGGGGTCGGCTATGGCTACACCTTC	TRBV9	TRBJ1-2	-	TRBD1
CAWNRNNQPQHF	TGTGCCTGGAACAGAAATAATCAGCCCCAGCATTTT	TRBV30	TRBJ1-5	-	-
CASSDRGTGDTGELFF	TGTGCCAGCAGTGACAGGGGGACAGGGGACACCGGGGAGCTGTTTTTT	TRBV2	TRBJ2-2	-	TRBD1
CASSMLAGTEQFF	TGTGCCAGTAGTATGCTAGCGGGTACTGAGCAGTTCTTC	TRBV19	TRBJ2-1	-	TRBD2
CASSRLQGARASGIYGELFF	TGTGCCAGCAGCCGACTACAGGGGGCGCGGGCTAGCGGGATCTACGGGGAGCTGTTTTTT	TRBV7-3	TRBJ2-2	-	-
CASRITGPSNTEAFF	TGTGCCAGCAGGATTACAGGGCCTTCAAACACTGAAGCTTTCTTT	TRBV7-8	TRBJ1-1	-	-
CASTGQGSRQPQHF	TGTGCCAGCACCGGACAGGGTTCGCGGCAGCCCCAGCATTTT	TRBV7-2	TRBJ1-5	-	TRBD1
CAWSVMSGTEAFF	TGTGCCTGGAGTGTAATGTCGGGCACTGAAGCTTTCTTT	TRBV30	TRBJ1-1	-	-
CASSPNPGTSYGYTF	TGTGCCAGCTCACCAAACCCGGGGACAAGCTATGGCTACACCTTC	TRBV18	TRBJ1-2	-	-
CASSDRTGASLRYTF	TGTGCCAGCAGTGATAGGACAGGGGCTTCGTTGCGCTACACCTTC	TRBV27	TRBJ1-2	-	TRBD1
CATSNQVIGTAGGSGNTIYF	TGTGCCACCAGCAACCAAGTTATAGGGACCGCAGGGGGCTCTGGAAACACCATATATTTT	TRBV15	TRBJ1-3	-	TRBD1
CASSPAEQIHQGQETQYF	TGCGCCAGCAGCCCGGCGGAACAGATTCACCAGGGCCAAGAGACCCAGTACTTC	TRBV5-1	TRBJ2-5	-	-
CSVSGQGSQAFF	TGCAGCGTTTCCGGACAGGGCAGCCAAGCTTTCTTT	TRBV29-1	TRBJ1-1	-	TRBD1
CASREEKNTEAFF	TGTGCCAGCAGAGAGGAGAAGAACACTGAAGCTTTCTTT	TRBV2	TRBJ1-1	-	-
CSASHYNEQFF	TGCAGTGCTAGCCACTACAATGAGCAGTTCTTC	TRBV20-1	TRBJ2-1	-	-
CASSLERGSYEQYF	TGTGCCAGCAGCTTGGAAAGGGGCTCCTACGAGCAGTACTTC	TRBV5-8	TRBJ2-7	-	-
CASSLVGQGADTQYF	TGTGCCAGCAGCTTAGTGGGACAGGGTGCAGATACGCAGTATTTT	TRBV7-2	TRBJ2-3	-	TRBD1
CASSLGGAGDTQYF	TGTGCCAGCAGCTTGGGGGGGGCGGGGGATACGCAGTATTTT	TRBV11-2	TRBJ2-3	-	-
CASSLVPGQGAYNEQFF	TGTGCCAGCAGCTTAGTCCCGGGACAGGGGGCATACAATGAGCAGTTCTTC	TRBV7-9	TRBJ2-1	-	TRBD1
CASSVKPVPDEQFF	TGTGCCAGCAGCGTAAAACCAGTACCAGATGAGCAGTTCTTC	TRBV9	TRBJ2-1	-	-
CATSPTPNYGYTF	TGTGCCACCTCTCCCACTCCCAACTATGGCTACACCTTC	TRBV27	TRBJ1-2	-	-
CASSYRRWSLPGELFF	TGTGCCAGCAGTTACAGGAGATGGTCTCTCCCCGGGGAGCTGTTTTTT	TRBV6-5	TRBJ2-2	-	-
CASSPPVRASGRKSYEQYF	TGTGCCAGCAGTCCCCCGGTTCGGGCTAGCGGGAGAAAGAGCTACGAGCAGTACTTC	TRBV27	TRBJ2-7	-	TRBD2
CASSLVRGAYTEAFF	TGTGCCAGCAGCTTGGTCAGGGGGGCTTACACTGAAGCTTTCTTT	TRBV5-4	TRBJ1-1	-	TRBD1
CASSLQGGYGYTF	TGTGCCAGCAGTCTACAGGGTGGCTATGGCTACACCTTC	TRBV7-9	TRBJ1-2	-	-
CASSPSGGQPQHF	TGCGCCAGCAGCCCCAGCGGAGGTCAGCCCCAGCATTTT	TRBV5-1	TRBJ1-5	-	-
CASSLWRGGGRQETQYF	TGTGCCAGCAGTTTATGGAGGGGTGGGGGGAGGCAAGAGACCCAGTACTTC	TRBV27	TRBJ2-5	-	-
CASSSTLAGHTDTQYF	TGTGCCAGCAGCTCAACACTAGCGGGGCACACAGATACGCAGTATTTT	TRBV5-6	TRBJ2-3	-	TRBD2
CASSAQGARVANTGELFF	TGTGCCAGCAGCGCCCAGGGGGCGCGGGTTGCAAACACCGGGGAGCTGTTTTTT	TRBV9	TRBJ2-2	-	TRBD1
CASSLEQREQFF	TGTGCCAGCAGCTTAGAACAACGTGAGCAGTTCTTC	TRBV11-2	TRBJ2-1	-	-
CASARGGVDTQYF	TGTGCCAGCGCCCGGGGGGGCGTAGATACGCAGTATTTT	TRBV27	TRBJ2-3	-	TRBD2
CASSFDSQRFSGNTIYF	TGCGCCAGCAGCTTTGACAGTCAGAGGTTCTCTGGAAACACCATATATTTT	TRBV5-1	TRBJ1-3	-	-
CASSEVGHSTDTQYF	TGTGCCAGCAGTGAAGTGGGACACAGCACAGATACGCAGTATTTT	TRBV6-1	TRBJ2-3	-	-
CASGDIYGYTF	TGTGCCAGCGGTGACATCTATGGCTACACCTTC	TRBV6-5	TRBJ1-2	-	-
CAWGLDRFDTEAFF	TGTGCCTGGGGACTCGACAGGTTTGACACTGAAGCTTTCTTT	TRBV30	TRBJ1-1	-	-
CASSQADRIQETQYF	TGTGCCAGCAGTCAAGCGGACAGGATTCAAGAGACCCAGTACTTC	TRBV2	TRBJ2-5	-	TRBD1
CSVRTSGSYNEQFF	TGCAGCGTCAGGACTAGCGGCTCCTACAATGAGCAGTTCTTC	TRBV29-1	TRBJ2-1	once	TRBD2
CSASLETQYF	TGCAGTGCTAGTCTGGAGACCCAGTACTTC	TRBV20-1	TRBJ2-5	-	-
CASSYSRDGTDTQYF	TGTGCCAGCAGTTACTCGCGGGACGGAACAGATACGCAGTATTTT	TRBV6-6	TRBJ2-3	-	-
CASSFRDSNYGYTF	TGCGCCAGCAGCTTCCGGGACAGCAACTATGGCTACACCTTC	TRBV5-1	TRBJ1-2	-	TRBD1